The 31 T cell receptor beta chains in this list originate from one sample, sequenced in a study of cytomegalovirus exposure and HLA in healthy donors. Amplification used 60 Vbeta primers and 13 Jbeta primers. Using immunoSEQ multiplex PCR, the repertoire was profiled, and TCRdb retains in-frame clones only, with some absent. The sample has more than 95,000 clones, roughly 9.9% seen once; the top ten hold 2.5% to 3.5%. The sequencing input was PBMCs. These receptors came from a young man in good health and CMV-seronegative.

The genes are TRBV6-5 and TRBJ2-7, with a tentative D call TRBD1 (6 bases). This CDR3 has 13 amino acids. V was cut by 9 bases and J by 2 bases, with 14 bases left in between. Germline V lookup: CDR1 MNHEY, CDR2 SVGAGI. This CDR3 is CASKRGLAYEQYF. The DNA of the CDR3 is TGTGCCAGTAAGAGGGGGTTAGCCTACGAGCAGTACTTC.

This rearrangement joins TRBV29-1 to TRBJ2-3; D uncertain. The CDR3 is 14 residues long. The V end lost 0 bases, the J end lost 1 base, and 8 bases lay between the germline ends. CDR1 is SQVTM, CDR2 ANQGSEA, per germline. In nucleotides, the CDR3 is TGCAGCGTTGAAGATCCCCCGGGCACAGATACGCAGTATTTT. Translated, it gives CSVEDPPGTDTQYF.

This clone has more than one count but fewer than ten. The V gene is TRBV30, the J gene TRBJ1-6; 8 nucleotides match TRBD1. V trimming: 3 bases; J trimming: 8 bases; junction bases outside the gene matches: 3. Germline CDR1 is GTSNPN and CDR2 is SVGIG (reference sequence). This CDR3 region has 13 residues. The CDR3 protein is CAWRGQEYSPLHF. In DNA form, the CDR3 reads TGTGCCTGGAGGGGACAGGAGTATTCACCCCTCCACTTT.

This clone was seen a few times. The gene calls are TRBV18 and TRBJ1-1; 11 bases map to TRBD1. The junction had 2 bases not matched to a gene; V was cut back by 3 bases and J by 5 bases. The CDR3 runs to 14 residues. Germline V CDR1 and CDR2: KGHSH, LQKENI. CDR3 protein: CASSPRDRGTEAFF. Written as DNA, the CDR3 is TGTGCCAGCTCACCCCGGGACAGGGGGACTGAAGCTTTCTTT.

This clone was counted only a few times. This chain uses TRBV7-6 with TRBJ2-1, with D perhaps matching TRBD2 (5 bases). Per germline, CDR1 SGHVS and CDR2 FNYEAQ. V lost 5 bases, J lost 9 bases, and 17 bases lay in between. The CDR3 spans 14 residues. CDR3 DNA: TGTGCCAGCAGCCTCTCGCGGGCCGAGCGTGAGCAGTTCTTC. It translates to CASSLSRAEREQFF.

This clone has a handful of counts. The genes are TRBV2 and TRBJ2-7; TRBD1 aligns across 11 bases. This CDR3 is 15 amino acids long. V trimming: 6 bases; J trimming: 4 bases; junction bases outside the gene matches: 8. Germline V gives CDR1 SNHLY, CDR2 FYNNEI. In DNA form, the CDR3 reads TGTGCCAGCAGCGCCGGGACAGGGGGTTGGTACGAGCAGTACTTC. Translating gives CASSAGTGGWYEQYF.

Only a few counts were recorded for this clone. J is TRBJ2-7 and V is TRBV28; 7 bases fit TRBD1. Germline V gene sequence: CDR1 MDHEN, CDR2 SYDVKM. The CDR3 covers 15 residues. V was pared by 6 bases and J by 2 bases, with 10 bases of the junction left unmatched. The CDR3: CASRPVDRVTYEQYF. CDR3 in DNA: TGTGCCAGCAGACCAGTTGACAGGGTAACCTACGAGCAGTACTTC.

The V gene is TRBV12-5, the J gene TRBJ2-6, with 7 bases lining up with TRBD1. CDR1 is LGHNT, CDR2 FRNRAP, per germline. Germline trimming cut 0 bases from V and 0 bases from J; bases unmatched to any gene: 8. The length of the CDR3 is 19 residues. CDR3 sequence reads: CASGLVLGTVISGANVLTF. DNA of the CDR3: TGTGCTAGTGGTTTGGTACTTGGGACAGTTATCTCTGGGGCCAACGTCCTGACTTTC.

The gene calls are TRBV4-3 and TRBJ2-1; D possibly corresponds to TRBD2 (7 bases). CDR1 and CDR2 from the germline V gene are LGHNA and YSLEER. This CDR3 comprises 18 residues. Trimming pared 4 bases from V and 0 bases from J, leaving 19 bases between. The CDR3 DNA reads TGCGCCAGCAGCCGCGATGGGAGGGGGGCCTACTCCTACAATGAGCAGTTCTTC. Its translation is CASSRDGRGAYSYNEQFF.

This chain links TRBV2 with TRBJ2-7, with D unresolved. Looked up from germline, CDR1 is SNHLY and CDR2 is FYNNEI. This CDR3 spans 11 amino acids. V was cut by 8 bases and J by 2 bases, with 7 bases left in between. CDR3 amino acids: CASCTAYEQYF. The CDR3 DNA sequence: TGTGCCAGCTGTACGGCCTACGAGCAGTACTTC.

In its sample, this clone was seen a few times. This rearrangement joins TRBV28 to TRBJ2-7, with 14 bases identical to TRBD2. This CDR3 is built from 14 residues. CDR1 MDHEN and CDR2 SYDVKM come from the germline V gene. J lost 6 bases, V lost 6 bases, and 4 bases had no gene match. The CDR3: CASRSGLAGVEQYF. The CDR3 region has the DNA TGTGCCAGCAGGTCGGGACTAGCGGGAGTCGAGCAGTACTTC.

The chain joins TRBV10-3 to TRBJ2-1, with TRBD1 as a possible D gene (6 bases). Germline V gene lookup returns CDR1 ENHRY and CDR2 SYGVKD. Trimming left V 7 bases short and J 9 bases short, with 19 bases between. The CDR3 loop spans 14 amino acids. CDR3 DNA: TGTGCCATCAACACAGGGTCAGGTGCCGGTGAGCAGTTCTTC. Its translation is CAINTGSGAGEQFF.

This clone was detected only a few times. The chain recombines TRBV10-3 with TRBJ1-2; 7 nucleotides line up with TRBD1. CDR1 ENHRY and CDR2 SYGVKD come from the germline V gene. The CDR3 spans 14 residues. The V gene end was trimmed by 8 bases and the J gene end by 3 bases; junction bases not matched to a gene: 9. The CDR3 loop is CAIRGQGGDYGYTF. For the CDR3, the DNA is TGTGCCATCCGGGGGCAGGGGGGAGACTATGGCTACACCTTC.

This chain uses TRBV7-9 with TRBJ2-1; 13 bases match TRBD2. Germline lookup yields CDR1 SEHNR and CDR2 FQNEAQ (reference sequence). Trimming removed 5 bases from V and 2 bases from J; junction bases left unmatched: 12. This CDR3 has 19 amino acids. CDR3 sequence reads: CASSMRTSGSGGTYNEQFF. The CDR3 nucleotides read TGTGCCAGCAGCATGCGGACTAGCGGGAGTGGAGGAACCTACAATGAGCAGTTCTTC.

A few counts support this clone. This chain connects TRBV5-4 to TRBJ1-2; D is unclear. Germline assignment: CDR1 SGHNT and CDR2 YYREEE (reference sequence). V was trimmed by 0 bases and J by 3 bases, leaving 9 bases between them. This CDR3 comprises 14 residues. The CDR3 sequence: CASSLVQQDYGYTF. As DNA, the CDR3 is TGTGCCAGCAGCTTGGTACAGCAGGACTATGGCTACACCTTC.

The rearrangement links TRBV28 to TRBJ1-1; D not resolved. In germline, CDR1 is MDHEN, CDR2 SYDVKM. The CDR3 spans 16 residues. V lost 6 bases to trimming and J lost 3 bases, with 20 bases between them. In DNA, the CDR3 is TGTGCCAGCAGCAAAGAGGTGGTGGGTACGTACACTGAAGCTTTCTTT. Residues: CASSKEVVGTYTEAFF.

This clone has a handful of counts. J is TRBJ2-2 and V is TRBV13; 8 bases are a match to TRBD2. Germline loops: CDR1 PRHDT, CDR2 FYEKMQ (reference sequence). V shed 4 bases, J shed 1 base, and the junction held 8 bases outside the gene matches. The CDR3 consists of 17 residues. CDR3 in amino acids: CASSSLGAGENTGELFF. Here the CDR3 DNA reads TGTGCCAGCAGCTCCCTAGGAGCGGGGGAGAACACCGGGGAGCTGTTTTTT.

This clone was seen a few times. V and J are TRBV5-6 and TRBJ1-1; D gene uncertain. CDR3 length: 15 residues. The germline CDR1 and CDR2 sequences are SGHDT and YYEEEE. V was clipped by 4 bases and J by 1 base, with 14 bases between them. The CDR3 reads CASSHQLDWNTEAFF. DNA of the CDR3: TGTGCCAGCAGCCACCAGTTGGACTGGAACACTGAAGCTTTCTTT. The entire variable domain, with the rest obtained from reference TRBV5-6 and TRBJ1-1, is as follows: DAGVTQSPTHLIKTRGQQVTLRCSPKSGHDTVSWYQQALGQGPQFIFQYYEEEERQRGNFPDRFSGHQFPNYSSELNVNALLLGDSALYLCASSHQLDWNTEAFFGQGTRLTVV.

This clone was detected only a few times. The chain links TRBV5-1 to TRBJ2-1; possibly TRBD1 for D (5 bases). V lost 7 bases, J lost 9 bases, and 17 bases lay in between. In germline, CDR1 is SGHRS, CDR2 YFSETQ. This CDR3 spans 13 amino acids. In nucleotides, the CDR3 is TGCGCCAGCGCTAACAGGCAGGCAAGTGAGCAGTTCTTC. This translates into CASANRQASEQFF.

The chain links TRBV28 to TRBJ2-3, with D possibly being TRBD1 (6 bases). This CDR3 region has 15 residues. Trimming stripped 6 bases from V and 4 bases from J, with 17 bases between. Germline V gives CDR1 MDHEN, CDR2 SYDVKM. The CDR3 protein is CASSDRPGDADTQYF. CDR3 sequence (DNA): TGTGCCAGCAGCGACCGGCCAGGGGACGCAGATACGCAGTATTTT. Together with reference TRBV28 and TRBJ2-3, the CDR3 gives the full variable domain: DVKVTQSSRYLVKRTGEKVFLECVQDMDHENMFWYRQDPGLGLRLIYFSYDVKMKEKGDIPEGYSVSREKKERFSLILESASTNQTSMYLCASSDRPGDADTQYFGPGTRLTVL.

Here the CDR3 DNA reads TGTGCCAGCAGTGCGGAGAGCGTCGGCACTGAAGCTTTCTTT. Its translation: CASSAESVGTEAFF. This sequence joins TRBV2 and TRBJ1-1; D remains unclear. CDR1 is SNHLY and CDR2 is FYNNEI in the germline V gene. This CDR3 region has 14 residues. Trimming removed 4 bases at V and 4 bases at J, with 13 bases between.

This chain connects TRBV30 to TRBJ2-7, with D perhaps matching TRBD1 (6 bases). V lost 0 bases and J lost 3, with 18 bases in between. The CDR3 covers 16 residues. Germline V CDR1 and CDR2: GTSNPN, SVGIG (reference sequence). DNA for the CDR3: TGTGCCTGGAGTGTACCCGGGACAAGTGGGAACTACGAGCAGTACTTC. It translates to CAWSVPGTSGNYEQYF.

The chain has TRBV7-2 and TRBJ2-5; 11 nucleotides line up with TRBD2. The germline V gene encodes CDR1 SGHTA and CDR2 FQGNSA. The CDR3 sequence is 14 residues long. V lost 5 bases, J lost 3 bases, and 2 bases stayed unmatched. The CDR3 here is CASSPTSGEETQYF. CDR3 in DNA: TGTGCCAGCAGCCCGACTAGCGGGGAAGAGACCCAGTACTTC.

This clone was observed a few times. This rearrangement joins TRBV19 to TRBJ2-7; TRBD2 aligns across 8 bases. Germline CDR1 and CDR2: LNHDA and SQIVND (reference sequence). V was clipped by 5 bases and J by 0 bases; unmatched bases: 6. The CDR3 runs to 15 residues. CDR3 bases: TGTGCCAGTAGTCCCCTCGGGGGGGCCTCCTACGAGCAGTACTTC. Translating it yields CASSPLGGASYEQYF. The variable domain in full, completed from reference TRBV19 and TRBJ2-7, reads DGGITQSPKYLFRKEGQNVTLSCEQNLNHDAMYWYRQDPGQGLRLIYYSQIVNDFQKGDIAEGYSVSREKKESFPLTVTSAQKNPTAFYLCASSPLGGASYEQYFGPGTRLTVT.

This clone showed up just a few times. The gene calls are TRBV5-8 and TRBJ2-5, with 7 bases aligning to TRBD1. Trimming removed 1 base from V and 2 bases from J; junction bases left unmatched: 5. Germline V gene lookup returns CDR1 SGHTS and CDR2 YDEGEE. The CDR3 has 15 amino acids. CDR3 residues: CASSLWPGGQETQYF. CDR3 bases: TGTGCCAGCAGCTTGTGGCCAGGGGGACAAGAGACCCAGTACTTC.

V is TRBV6-1 and J is TRBJ1-5; 7 nucleotides line up with TRBD1. Germline V gene lookup returns CDR1 MNHNS and CDR2 SASEGT. V shed 3 bases and J 1 base; nucleotides not matched to a gene: 3. The CDR3 extends over 15 amino acids. The CDR3 DNA reads TGTGCCAGCAGTGACGGGACAGTAAGCAATCAGCCCCAGCATTTT. Protein product: CASSDGTVSNQPQHF.

This clone has just a few counts. The chain is built from TRBV2 and TRBJ1-1, with 7 bases fitting TRBD1. The V and J ends lost 5 bases and 5 bases, in that order; junction bases with no gene match: 8. The CDR3 is 14 residues long. Per germline, CDR1 SNHLY and CDR2 FYNNEI. CDR3 sequence reads: CASSLQGMYTEAFF. CDR3 DNA sequence: TGTGCCAGCAGTCTACAGGGGATGTATACTGAAGCTTTCTTT.

Only a few counts were recorded for this clone. The chain has TRBV4-1 and TRBJ2-7, with unresolved D. The CDR3 is 13 residues long. The germline V gene has CDR1 MGHRA and CDR2 YSYEKL. Trimming took off 0 bases at V and 3 bases at J, with 6 bases between the two ends. This CDR3 reads CASSQDGNYEQYF. The DNA for the CDR3 is TGCGCCAGCAGCCAAGATGGCAACTACGAGCAGTACTTC.

The genes are TRBV28 and TRBJ1-4; no clear D gene. Per germline, CDR1 MDHEN and CDR2 SYDVKM. CDR3 length equals 14 residues. V shed 2 bases and J shed 11 bases, with 15 bases lying between them. DNA of the CDR3: TGTGCCAGCAGTTTAGGGAGCGCGGCGGGGAAACTGTTTTTT. This codes for CASSLGSAAGKLFF.

V usage is TRBV27 and J usage is TRBJ2-3, with a tentative D call TRBD2 (6 bases). In germline, CDR1 is MNHEY, CDR2 SMNVEV (reference sequence). The CDR3 has 13 amino acids. V lost 7 bases and J lost 2, with 10 bases in between. CDR3 in DNA: TGTGCCAGCATACCGGGGGACACAGATACGCAGTATTTT. Translating gives CASIPGDTDTQYF.

CDR3 sequence reads: CASSPSTGLDGYTF. The CDR3 nucleotides read TGTGCCAGCAGCCCATCGACAGGGTTGGATGGCTACACCTTC. The chain carries TRBV9 and TRBJ1-2, with 7 nucleotides matching TRBD1. Germline-derived CDR1 and CDR2 are SGDLS and YYNGEE. The CDR3 contains 14 residues. The junction had 9 bases not matched to a gene; V was cut back by 4 bases and J by 6 bases.